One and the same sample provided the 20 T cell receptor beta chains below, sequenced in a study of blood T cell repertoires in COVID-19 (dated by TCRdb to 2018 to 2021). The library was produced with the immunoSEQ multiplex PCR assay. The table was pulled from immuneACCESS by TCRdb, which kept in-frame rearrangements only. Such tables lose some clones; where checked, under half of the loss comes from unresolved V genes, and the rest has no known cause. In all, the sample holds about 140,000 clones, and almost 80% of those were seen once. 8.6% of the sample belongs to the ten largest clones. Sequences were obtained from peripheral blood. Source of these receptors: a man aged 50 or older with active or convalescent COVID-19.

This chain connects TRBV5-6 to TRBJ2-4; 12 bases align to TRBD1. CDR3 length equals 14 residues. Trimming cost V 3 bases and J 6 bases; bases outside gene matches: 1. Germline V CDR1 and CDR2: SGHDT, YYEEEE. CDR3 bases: TGTGCCAGCAGCTGGGACAGGGGGCTAAACATTCAGTACTTC. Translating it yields CASSWDRGLNIQYF.

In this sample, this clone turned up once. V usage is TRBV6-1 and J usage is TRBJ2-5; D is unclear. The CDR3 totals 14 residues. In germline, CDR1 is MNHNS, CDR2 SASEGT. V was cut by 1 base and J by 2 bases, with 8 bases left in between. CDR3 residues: CASSEGVGQETQYF. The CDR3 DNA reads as TGTGCCAGCAGTGAAGGAGTCGGGCAAGAGACCCAGTACTTC.

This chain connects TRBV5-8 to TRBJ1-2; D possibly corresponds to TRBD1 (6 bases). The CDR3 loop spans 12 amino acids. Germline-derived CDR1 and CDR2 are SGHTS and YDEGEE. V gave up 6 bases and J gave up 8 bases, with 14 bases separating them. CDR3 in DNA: TGTGCCAGCACCCTCGGGGGGCGAGGCTACACCTTC. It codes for CASTLGGRGYTF. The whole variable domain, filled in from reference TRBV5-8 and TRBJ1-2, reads EAGVTQSPTHLIKTRGQQATLRCSPISGHTSVYWYQQALGLGLQFLLWYDEGEERNRGNFPPRFSGRQFPNYSSELNVNALELEDSALYLCASTLGGRGYTFGSGTRLTVV.

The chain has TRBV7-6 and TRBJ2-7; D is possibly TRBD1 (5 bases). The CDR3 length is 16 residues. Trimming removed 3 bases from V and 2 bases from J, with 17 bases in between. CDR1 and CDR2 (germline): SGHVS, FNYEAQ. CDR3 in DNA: TGTGCCAGCAGCTTGGGGCCAAGGACGGGTGCCTACGAGCAGTACTTC. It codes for CASSLGPRTGAYEQYF.

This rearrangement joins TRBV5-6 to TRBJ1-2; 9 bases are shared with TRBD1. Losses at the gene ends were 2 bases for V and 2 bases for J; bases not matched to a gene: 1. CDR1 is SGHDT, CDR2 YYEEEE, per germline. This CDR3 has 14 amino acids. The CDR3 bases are TGTGCCAGCAGCTTAACAGGGGGCAACTATGGCTACACCTTC. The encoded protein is CASSLTGGNYGYTF. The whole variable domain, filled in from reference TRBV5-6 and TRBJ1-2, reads DAGVTQSPTHLIKTRGQQVTLRCSPKSGHDTVSWYQQALGQGPQFIFQYYEEEERQRGNFPDRFSGHQFPNYSSELNVNALLLGDSALYLCASSLTGGNYGYTFGSGTRLTVV.

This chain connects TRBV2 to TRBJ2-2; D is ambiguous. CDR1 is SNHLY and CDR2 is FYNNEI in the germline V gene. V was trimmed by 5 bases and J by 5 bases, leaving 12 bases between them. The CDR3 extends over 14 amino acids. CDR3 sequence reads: CASSPTFRTGELFF. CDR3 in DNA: TGTGCCAGCAGTCCCACGTTCAGGACCGGGGAGCTGTTTTTT.

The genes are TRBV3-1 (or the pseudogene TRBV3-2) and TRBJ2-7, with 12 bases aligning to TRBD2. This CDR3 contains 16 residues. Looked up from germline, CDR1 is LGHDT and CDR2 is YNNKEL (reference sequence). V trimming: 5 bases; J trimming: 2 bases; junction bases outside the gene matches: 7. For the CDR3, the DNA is TGTGCCAGCAGCGAAAGACTAGCGGGAGTAACCTACGAGCAGTACTTC. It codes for CASSERLAGVTYEQYF.

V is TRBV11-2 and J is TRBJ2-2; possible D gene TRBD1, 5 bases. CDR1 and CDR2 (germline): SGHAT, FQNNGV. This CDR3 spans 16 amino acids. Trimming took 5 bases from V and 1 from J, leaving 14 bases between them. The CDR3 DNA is TGTGCCAGCAGCCCACGACAGCTATTGAACACCGGGGAGCTGTTTTTT. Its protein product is CASSPRQLLNTGELFF.

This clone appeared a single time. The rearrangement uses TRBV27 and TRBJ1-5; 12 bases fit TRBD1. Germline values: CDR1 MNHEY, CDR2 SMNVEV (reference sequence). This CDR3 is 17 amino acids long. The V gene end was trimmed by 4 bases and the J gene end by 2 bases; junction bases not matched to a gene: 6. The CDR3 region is CASSSGTGGWGNQPQHF. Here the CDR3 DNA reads TGTGCCAGCAGTTCTGGGACAGGGGGCTGGGGCAATCAGCCCCAGCATTTT.

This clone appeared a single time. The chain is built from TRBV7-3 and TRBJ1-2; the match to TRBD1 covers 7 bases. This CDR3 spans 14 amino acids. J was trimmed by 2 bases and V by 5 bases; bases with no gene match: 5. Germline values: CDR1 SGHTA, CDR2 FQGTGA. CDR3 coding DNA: TGTGCCAGCAGCCCAGGGACAGAGAACTATGGCTACACCTTC. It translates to CASSPGTENYGYTF.

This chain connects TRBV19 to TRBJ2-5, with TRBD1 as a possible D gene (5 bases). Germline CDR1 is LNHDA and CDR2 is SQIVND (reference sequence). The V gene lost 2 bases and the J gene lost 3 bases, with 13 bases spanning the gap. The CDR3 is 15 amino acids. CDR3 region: CASSIIPGWEETQYF. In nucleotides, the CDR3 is TGTGCCAGTAGTATAATCCCAGGGTGGGAAGAGACCCAGTACTTC. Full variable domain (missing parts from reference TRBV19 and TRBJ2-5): DGGITQSPKYLFRKEGQNVTLSCEQNLNHDAMYWYRQDPGQGLRLIYYSQIVNDFQKGDIAEGYSVSREKKESFPLTVTSAQKNPTAFYLCASSIIPGWEETQYFGPGTRLLVL.

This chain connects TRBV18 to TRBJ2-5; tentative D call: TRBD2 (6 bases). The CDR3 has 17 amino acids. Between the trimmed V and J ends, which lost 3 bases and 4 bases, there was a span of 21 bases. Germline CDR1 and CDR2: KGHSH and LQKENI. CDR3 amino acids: CASSPLRDSLSGETQYF. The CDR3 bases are TGTGCCAGCTCACCCCTACGGGACTCCCTGAGCGGAGAGACCCAGTACTTC.

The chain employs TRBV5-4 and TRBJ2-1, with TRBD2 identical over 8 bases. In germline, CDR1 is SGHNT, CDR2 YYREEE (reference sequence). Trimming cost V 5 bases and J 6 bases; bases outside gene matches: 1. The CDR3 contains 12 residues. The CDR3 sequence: CASSGTSNEQFF. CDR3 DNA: TGTGCCAGCAGTGGGACTAGCAATGAGCAGTTCTTC.

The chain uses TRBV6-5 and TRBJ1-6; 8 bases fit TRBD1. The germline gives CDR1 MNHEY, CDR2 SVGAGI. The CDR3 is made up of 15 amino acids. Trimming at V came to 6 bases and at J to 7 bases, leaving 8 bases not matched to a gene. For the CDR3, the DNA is TGTGCCAGCAGGACTGGACAGGGATTCAATTCACCCCTCCACTTT. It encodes CASRTGQGFNSPLHF.

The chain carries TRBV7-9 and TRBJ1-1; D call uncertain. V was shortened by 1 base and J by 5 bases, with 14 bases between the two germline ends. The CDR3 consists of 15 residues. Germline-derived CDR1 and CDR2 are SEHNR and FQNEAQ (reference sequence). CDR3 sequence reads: CASSLVRSEKTEAFF. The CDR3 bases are TGTGCCAGCAGCTTAGTTCGGAGCGAGAAAACTGAAGCTTTCTTT.

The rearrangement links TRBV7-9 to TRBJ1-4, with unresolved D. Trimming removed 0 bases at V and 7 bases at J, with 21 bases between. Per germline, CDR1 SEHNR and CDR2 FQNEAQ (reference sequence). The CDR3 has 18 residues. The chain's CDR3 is CASSLAAGTGTESEKLFF. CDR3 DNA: TGTGCCAGCAGCTTAGCGGCGGGTACGGGAACAGAAAGTGAAAAACTGTTTTTT.

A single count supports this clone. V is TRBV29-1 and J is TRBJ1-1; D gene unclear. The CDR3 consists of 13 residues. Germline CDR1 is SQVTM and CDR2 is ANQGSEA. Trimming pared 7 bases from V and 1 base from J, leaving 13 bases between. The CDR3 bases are TGCAGCGCCTGGGTCGGGGAGAACACTGAAGCTTTCTTT. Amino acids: CSAWVGENTEAFF.

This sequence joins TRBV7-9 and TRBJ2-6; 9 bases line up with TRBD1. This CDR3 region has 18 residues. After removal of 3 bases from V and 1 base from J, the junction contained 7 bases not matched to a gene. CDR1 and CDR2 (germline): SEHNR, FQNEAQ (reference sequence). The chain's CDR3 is CASSFPDRGTSGANVLTF. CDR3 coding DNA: TGTGCCAGCAGCTTCCCCGACAGGGGGACTTCTGGGGCCAACGTCCTGACTTTC.

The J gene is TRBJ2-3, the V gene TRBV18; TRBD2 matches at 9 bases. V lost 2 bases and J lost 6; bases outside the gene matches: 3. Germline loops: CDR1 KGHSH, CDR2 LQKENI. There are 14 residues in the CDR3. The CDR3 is CASSPGGRADTQYF. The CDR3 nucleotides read TGTGCCAGCTCACCAGGCGGGAGGGCCGATACGCAGTATTTT.

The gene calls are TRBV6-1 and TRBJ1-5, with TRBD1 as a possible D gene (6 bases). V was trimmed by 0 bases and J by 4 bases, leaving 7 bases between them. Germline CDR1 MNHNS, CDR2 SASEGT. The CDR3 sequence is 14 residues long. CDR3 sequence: CASSEATGNQPQHF. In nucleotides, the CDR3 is TGTGCCAGCAGTGAAGCAACAGGGAATCAGCCCCAGCATTTT.